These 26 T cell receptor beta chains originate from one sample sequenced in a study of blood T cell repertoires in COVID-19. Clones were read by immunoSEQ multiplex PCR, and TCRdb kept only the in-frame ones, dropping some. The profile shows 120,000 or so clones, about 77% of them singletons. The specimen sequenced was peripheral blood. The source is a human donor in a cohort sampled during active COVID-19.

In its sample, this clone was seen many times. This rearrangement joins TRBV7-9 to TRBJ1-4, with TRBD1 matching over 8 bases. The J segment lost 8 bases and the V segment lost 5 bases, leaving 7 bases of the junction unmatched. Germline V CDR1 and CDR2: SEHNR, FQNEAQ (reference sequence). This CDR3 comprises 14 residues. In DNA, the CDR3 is TGTGCCAGCAGCAACGACAGGGGCAGGGAAAAACTGTTTTTT. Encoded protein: CASSNDRGREKLFF. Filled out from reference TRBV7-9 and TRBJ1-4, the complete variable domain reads DTGVSQNPRHKITKRGQNVTFRCDPISEHNRLYWYRQTLGQGPEFLTYFQNEAQLEKSRLLSDRFSAERPKGSFSTLEIQRTEQGDSAMYLCASSNDRGREKLFFGSGTQLSVL.

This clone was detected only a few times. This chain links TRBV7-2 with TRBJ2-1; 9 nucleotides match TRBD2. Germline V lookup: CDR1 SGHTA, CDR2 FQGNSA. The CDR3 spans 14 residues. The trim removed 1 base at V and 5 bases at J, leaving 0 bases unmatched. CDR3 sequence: CASSLGLADNEQFF. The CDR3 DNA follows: TGTGCCAGCAGCTTAGGACTAGCGGACAATGAGCAGTTCTTC.

The DNA of the CDR3 is TGTGCCAGCAGTCGGGACAGGGGTTACGAGCAGTACTTC. Its protein product is CASSRDRGYEQYF. V is TRBV27 and J is TRBJ2-7, with 10 bases fitting TRBD1. The germline V gene has CDR1 MNHEY and CDR2 SMNVEV (reference sequence). This CDR3 spans 13 amino acids. V gave up 5 bases and J gave up 4 bases; unmatched junction bases: 2.

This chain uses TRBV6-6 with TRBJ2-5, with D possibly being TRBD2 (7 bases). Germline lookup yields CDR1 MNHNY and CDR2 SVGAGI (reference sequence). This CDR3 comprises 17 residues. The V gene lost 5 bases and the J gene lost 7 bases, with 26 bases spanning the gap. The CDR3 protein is CASSPHVMGGGSGTQYF. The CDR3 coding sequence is TGTGCCAGCAGTCCCCACGTCATGGGGGGGGGCTCGGGGACCCAGTACTTC.

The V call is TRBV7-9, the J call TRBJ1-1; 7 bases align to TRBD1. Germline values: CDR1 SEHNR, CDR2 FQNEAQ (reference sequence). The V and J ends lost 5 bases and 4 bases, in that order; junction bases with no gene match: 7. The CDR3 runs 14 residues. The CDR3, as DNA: TGTGCCAGCAGCCTACAGGGGATCGGCACTGAAGCTTTCTTT. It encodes CASSLQGIGTEAFF.

The DNA for the CDR3 is TGTGCCAGCAGCTTATTCACGTTGCAACGGGGCGAGCAGTACTTC. Encoded protein: CASSLFTLQRGEQYF. The chain joins TRBV7-2 to TRBJ2-7; tentative D call: TRBD2 (5 bases). The V end was cut by 2 bases, the J end by 6 bases, with 17 bases between. Germline V gene lookup returns CDR1 SGHTA and CDR2 FQGNSA. The CDR3 is 15 amino acids.

This CDR3 is CAIRQVYEQYF. The CDR3 region has the DNA TGTGCCATCAGACAGGTCTACGAGCAGTACTTC. The V call is TRBV10-3, the J call TRBJ2-7; TRBD1 is a possible D gene (5 bases). Germline CDR1 reads ENHRY; CDR2 reads SYGVKD. The CDR3 is 11 amino acids. The V end lost 6 bases, the J end lost 3 bases, and 6 bases lay between the germline ends.

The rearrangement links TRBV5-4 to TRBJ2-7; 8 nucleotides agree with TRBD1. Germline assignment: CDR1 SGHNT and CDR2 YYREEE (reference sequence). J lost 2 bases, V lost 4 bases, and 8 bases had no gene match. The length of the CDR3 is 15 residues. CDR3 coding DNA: TGTGCCAGCAGCAACCGGGACAGGTCCGCCTACGAGCAGTACTTC. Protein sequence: CASSNRDRSAYEQYF.

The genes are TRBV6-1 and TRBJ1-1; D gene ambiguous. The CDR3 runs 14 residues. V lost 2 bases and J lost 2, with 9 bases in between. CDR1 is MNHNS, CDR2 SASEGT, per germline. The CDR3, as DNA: TGTGCCAGCAGTGAACTCAGGCTTAACACTGAAGCTTTCTTT. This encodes CASSELRLNTEAFF.

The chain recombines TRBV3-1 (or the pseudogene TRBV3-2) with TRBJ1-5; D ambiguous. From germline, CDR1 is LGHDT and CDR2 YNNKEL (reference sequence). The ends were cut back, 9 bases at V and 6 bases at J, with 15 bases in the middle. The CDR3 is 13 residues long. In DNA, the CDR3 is TGTGCCAGAAGACAAGACCGGTTTCAGCCCCAGCATTTT. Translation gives CARRQDRFQPQHF.

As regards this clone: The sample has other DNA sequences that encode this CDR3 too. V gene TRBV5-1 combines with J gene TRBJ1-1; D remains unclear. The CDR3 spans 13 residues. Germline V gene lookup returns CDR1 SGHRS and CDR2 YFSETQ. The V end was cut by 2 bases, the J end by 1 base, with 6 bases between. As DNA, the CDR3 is TGCGCCAGCAGCTTCGGTGGGAACACTGAAGCTTTCTTT. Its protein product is CASSFGGNTEAFF.

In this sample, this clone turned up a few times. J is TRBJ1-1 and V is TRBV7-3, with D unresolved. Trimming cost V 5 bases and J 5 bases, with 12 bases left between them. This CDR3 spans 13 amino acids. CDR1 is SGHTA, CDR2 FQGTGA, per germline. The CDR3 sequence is CASSATSLTEAFF. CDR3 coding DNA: TGTGCCAGCAGCGCGACATCTCTGACTGAAGCTTTCTTT.

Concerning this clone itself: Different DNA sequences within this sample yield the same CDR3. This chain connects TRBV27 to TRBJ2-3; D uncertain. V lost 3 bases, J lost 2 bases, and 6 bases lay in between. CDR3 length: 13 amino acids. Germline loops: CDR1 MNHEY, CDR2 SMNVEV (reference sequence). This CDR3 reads CASSFPNTDTQYF. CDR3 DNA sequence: TGTGCCAGCAGTTTTCCCAACACAGATACGCAGTATTTT.

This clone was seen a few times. The CDR3 here is CASRLRTGVNQPQHF. The CDR3 bases are TGTGCAAGTCGCTTGAGGACAGGGGTCAATCAGCCCCAGCATTTT. The chain has TRBV12-2 and TRBJ1-5; the listed D gene, TRBD1, was not tested against the DNA. TRBV12-2 is a pseudogene. This CDR3 is built from 15 residues.

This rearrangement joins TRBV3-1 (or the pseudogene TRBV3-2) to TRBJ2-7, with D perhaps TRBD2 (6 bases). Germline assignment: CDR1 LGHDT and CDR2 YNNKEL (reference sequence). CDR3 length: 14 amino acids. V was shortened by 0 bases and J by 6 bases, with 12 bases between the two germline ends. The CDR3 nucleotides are TGTGCCAGCAGCCAAGACCGGCTGGGGGGCGAGCAGTACTTC. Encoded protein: CASSQDRLGGEQYF.

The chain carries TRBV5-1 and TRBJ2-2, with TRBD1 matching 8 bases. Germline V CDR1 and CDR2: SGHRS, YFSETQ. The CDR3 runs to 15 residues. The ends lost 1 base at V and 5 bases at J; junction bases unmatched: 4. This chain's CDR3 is CASSLTQGATGELFF. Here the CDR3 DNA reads TGCGCCAGCAGCTTGACCCAGGGGGCTACCGGGGAGCTGTTTTTT.

The CDR3 here is CASSIGTGRGETQYF. CDR3 bases: TGTGCCAGTAGTATAGGAACAGGTCGAGGCGAGACCCAGTACTTC. The chain couples TRBV19 to TRBJ2-5; D might be TRBD1 (5 bases). V was pared by 1 base and J by 5 bases, with 14 bases between. This CDR3 contains 15 residues. Germline values: CDR1 LNHDA, CDR2 SQIVND (reference sequence).

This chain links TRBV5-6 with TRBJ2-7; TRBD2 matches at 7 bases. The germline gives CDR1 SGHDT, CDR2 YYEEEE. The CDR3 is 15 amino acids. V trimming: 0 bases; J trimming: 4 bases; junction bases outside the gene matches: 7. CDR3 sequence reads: CASSLGGASGYEQYF. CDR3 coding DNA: TGTGCCAGCAGCTTGGGTGGGGCTAGCGGATACGAGCAGTACTTC.

CDR3 in amino acids: CASSSRQDTDTQYF. The CDR3 bases are TGTGCCAGCTCGTCTCGACAGGATACAGATACGCAGTATTTT. The chain recombines TRBV18 with TRBJ2-3; weak D call: TRBD1 (6 bases). The CDR3 consists of 14 residues. Per the germline V gene, CDR1 is KGHSH and CDR2 is LQKENI. Trimming took 6 bases from V and 3 from J, leaving 13 bases between them.

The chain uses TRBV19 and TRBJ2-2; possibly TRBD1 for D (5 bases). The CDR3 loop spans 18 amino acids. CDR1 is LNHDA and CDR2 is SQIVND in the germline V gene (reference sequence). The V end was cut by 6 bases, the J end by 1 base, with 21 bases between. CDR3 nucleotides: TGTGCCAGTAGACCGACAGAGCTGACGTCAATGAACACCGGGGAGCTGTTTTTT. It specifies CASRPTELTSMNTGELFF.

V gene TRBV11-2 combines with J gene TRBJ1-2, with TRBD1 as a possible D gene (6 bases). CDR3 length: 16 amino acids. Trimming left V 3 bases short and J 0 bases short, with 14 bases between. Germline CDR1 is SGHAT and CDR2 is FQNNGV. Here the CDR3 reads CASSFRGGAANYGYTF. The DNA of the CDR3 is TGTGCCAGCAGCTTCCGTGGGGGGGCGGCTAACTATGGCTACACCTTC.

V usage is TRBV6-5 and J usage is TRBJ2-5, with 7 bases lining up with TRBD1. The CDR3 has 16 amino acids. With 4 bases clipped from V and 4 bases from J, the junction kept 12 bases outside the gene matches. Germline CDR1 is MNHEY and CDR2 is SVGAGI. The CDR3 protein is CASSSGQAVDGETQYF. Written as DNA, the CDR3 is TGTGCCAGCAGTTCCGGACAGGCCGTTGATGGAGAGACCCAGTACTTC.

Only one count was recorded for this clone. The CDR3 reads CASTTQEAGFQETQYF. For the CDR3, the DNA is TGTGCCAGCACTACACAGGAAGCGGGCTTCCAAGAGACCCAGTACTTC. The gene calls are TRBV25-1 and TRBJ2-5; tentatively, D is TRBD2 (6 bases). CDR1 is MGHDK and CDR2 is SYGVNS in the germline V gene. The CDR3 is 16 residues long. The ends were cut back, 7 bases at V and 1 base at J, with 19 bases in the middle.

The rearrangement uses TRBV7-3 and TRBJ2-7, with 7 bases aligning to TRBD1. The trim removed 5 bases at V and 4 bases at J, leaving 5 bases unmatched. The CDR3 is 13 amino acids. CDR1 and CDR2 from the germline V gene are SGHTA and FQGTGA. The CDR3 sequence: CASSPGQEYEQYF. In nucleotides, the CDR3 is TGTGCCAGCAGCCCAGGACAGGAGTACGAGCAGTACTTC.

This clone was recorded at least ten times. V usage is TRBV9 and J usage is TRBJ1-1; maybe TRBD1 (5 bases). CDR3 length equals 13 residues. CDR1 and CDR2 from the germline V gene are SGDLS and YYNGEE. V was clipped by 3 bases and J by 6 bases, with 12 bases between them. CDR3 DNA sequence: TGTGCCAGCAGCGATACAGGAAACCCTGAAGCTTTCTTT. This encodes CASSDTGNPEAFF.

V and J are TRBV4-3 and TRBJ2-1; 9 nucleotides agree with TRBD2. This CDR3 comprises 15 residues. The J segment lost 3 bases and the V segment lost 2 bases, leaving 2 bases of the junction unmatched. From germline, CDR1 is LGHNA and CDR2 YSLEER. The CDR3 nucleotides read TGCGCCAGCAGCCAAATGACTAGCGGCTACAATGAGCAGTTCTTC. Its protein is CASSQMTSGYNEQFF.